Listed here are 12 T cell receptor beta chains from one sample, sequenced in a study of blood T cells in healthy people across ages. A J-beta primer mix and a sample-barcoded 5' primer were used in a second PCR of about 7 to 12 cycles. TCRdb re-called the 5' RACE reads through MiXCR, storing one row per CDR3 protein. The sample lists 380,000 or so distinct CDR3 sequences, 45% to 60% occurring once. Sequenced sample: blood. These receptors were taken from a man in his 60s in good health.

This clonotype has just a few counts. The CDR3 reads CASSFGLLEADTQYF. The CDR3 DNA follows: TGTGCCAGCAGCTTTGGCCTCCTAGAGGCGGATACGCAGTATTTT. The rearrangement links TRBV11-2 to TRBJ2-3; the D is unclear. Germline lookup yields CDR1 SGHAT and CDR2 FQNNGV. Trimming shortened V by 3 bases and J by 6 bases, and 16 bases separated the two germline ends. This CDR3 spans 15 amino acids.

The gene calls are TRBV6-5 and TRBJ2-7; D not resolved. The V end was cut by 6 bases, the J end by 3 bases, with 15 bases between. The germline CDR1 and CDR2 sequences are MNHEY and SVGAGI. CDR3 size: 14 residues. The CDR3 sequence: CASRGRSPHYEQYF. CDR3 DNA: TGTGCCAGCAGAGGACGGAGCCCACACTACGAGCAGTACTTC.

The CDR3 region is CASSLDASRGSPLHF. CDR3 coding DNA: TGTGCCAGCAGCTTAGATGCCTCCCGGGGTTCACCCCTCCACTTT. The rearrangement uses TRBV7-2 and TRBJ1-6; the D is unclear. Trimming took off 1 base at V and 9 bases at J, with 13 bases between the two ends. This CDR3 spans 15 amino acids. CDR1 and CDR2 from the germline V gene are SGHTA and FQGNSA.

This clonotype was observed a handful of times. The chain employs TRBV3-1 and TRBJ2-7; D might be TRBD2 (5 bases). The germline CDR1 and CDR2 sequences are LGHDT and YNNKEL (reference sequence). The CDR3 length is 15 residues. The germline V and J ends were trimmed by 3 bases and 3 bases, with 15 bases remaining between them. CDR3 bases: TGTGCCAGCAGCCACTCGAGGGCCGTCGACTACGAGCAGTACTTC. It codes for CASSHSRAVDYEQYF.

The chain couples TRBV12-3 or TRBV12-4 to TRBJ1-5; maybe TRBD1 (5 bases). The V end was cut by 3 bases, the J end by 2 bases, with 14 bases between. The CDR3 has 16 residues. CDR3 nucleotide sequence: TGTGCCAGCAGTTTTGGGGCCCCACAGGGCAATCAGCCCCAGCATTTT. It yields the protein CASSFGAPQGNQPQHF.

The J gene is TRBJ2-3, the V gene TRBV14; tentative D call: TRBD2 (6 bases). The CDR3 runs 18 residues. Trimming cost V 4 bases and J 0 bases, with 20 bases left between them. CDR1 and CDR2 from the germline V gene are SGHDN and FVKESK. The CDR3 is CASSPRRGSLSSTDTQYF. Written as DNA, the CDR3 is TGTGCCAGCAGCCCGCGTCGGGGGTCCCTTTCTAGCACAGATACGCAGTATTTT.

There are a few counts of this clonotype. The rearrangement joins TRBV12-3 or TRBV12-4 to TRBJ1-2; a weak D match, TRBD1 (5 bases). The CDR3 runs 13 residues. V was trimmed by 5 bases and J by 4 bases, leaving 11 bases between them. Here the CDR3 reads CASSPDRRYGYTF. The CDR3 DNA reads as TGTGCCAGCAGTCCAGACAGACGCTATGGCTACACCTTC.

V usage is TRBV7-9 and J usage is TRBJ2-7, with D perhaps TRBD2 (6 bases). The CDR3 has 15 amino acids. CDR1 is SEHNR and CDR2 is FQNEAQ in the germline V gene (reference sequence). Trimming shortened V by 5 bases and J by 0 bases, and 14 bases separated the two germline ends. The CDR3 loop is CASSQIAGTSYEQYF. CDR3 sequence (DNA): TGTGCCAGCAGCCAAATCGCGGGGACCTCCTACGAGCAGTACTTC.

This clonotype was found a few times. The CDR3 is CASSPPRGGNIQYF. CDR3 coding DNA: TGTGCCAGCAGTCCACCGCGCGGAGGAAACATTCAGTACTTC. The J gene is TRBJ2-4, the V gene TRBV28; tentatively, D is TRBD2 (5 bases). Germline assignment: CDR1 MDHEN and CDR2 SYDVKM. Trimming stripped 5 bases from V and 6 bases from J, with 14 bases between. There are 14 residues in the CDR3.

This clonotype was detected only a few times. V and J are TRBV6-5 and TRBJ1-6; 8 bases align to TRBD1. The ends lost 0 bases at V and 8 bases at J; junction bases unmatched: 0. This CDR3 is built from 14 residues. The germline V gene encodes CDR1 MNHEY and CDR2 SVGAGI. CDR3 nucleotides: TGTGCCAGCAGTTACTCGACAGGGGATTCACCCCTCCACTTT. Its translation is CASSYSTGDSPLHF.

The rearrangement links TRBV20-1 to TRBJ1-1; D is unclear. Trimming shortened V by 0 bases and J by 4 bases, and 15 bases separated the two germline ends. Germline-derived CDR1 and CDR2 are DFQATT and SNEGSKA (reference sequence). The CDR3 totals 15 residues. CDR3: CSARDSSGWGTEAFF. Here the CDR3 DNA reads TGCAGTGCTAGAGATTCGTCCGGGTGGGGCACTGAAGCTTTCTTT.

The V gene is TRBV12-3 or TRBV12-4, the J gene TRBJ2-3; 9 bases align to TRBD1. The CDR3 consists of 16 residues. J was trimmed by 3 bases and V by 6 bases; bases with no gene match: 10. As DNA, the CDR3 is TGTGCCAGCAGACTCGGACAGGGGATGGGTACAGATACGCAGTATTTT. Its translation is CASRLGQGMGTDTQYF.